This passage covers 30 T cell receptor beta chains from one sample sequenced in a study of T cell changes during pregnancy in multiple sclerosis. The protocol was immunoSEQ multiplex PCR, while the TCRdb copy is restricted to in-frame clones and leaves out a portion. The sample carries tens of thousands of clones, approximately 90% recorded once. This specimen consisted of CD4+ T cells from peripheral blood mononuclear cells, obtained in the second trimester of pregnancy. The receptor set was obtained from a female donor in good health, enrolled as a control in a pregnancy study.

V gene TRBV9 combines with J gene TRBJ1-5, with D unresolved. Germline CDR1 reads SGDLS; CDR2 reads YYNGEE. This CDR3 has 15 amino acids. The V gene lost 3 bases and the J gene lost 5 bases, with 15 bases spanning the gap. The CDR3 DNA is TGTGCCAGCAGCGCCGAGTCCACTTCTGATCAGCCCCAGCATTTT. Encoded protein: CASSAESTSDQPQHF.

The rearrangement links TRBV5-1 to TRBJ2-1; TRBD1 aligns across 9 bases. With V trimmed by 4 bases and J by 2 bases, 4 bases remained unmatched. The CDR3 has 15 amino acids. The germline V gene encodes CDR1 SGHRS and CDR2 YFSETQ. The CDR3 DNA follows: TGCGCCAGCAGCCAGGGACAGGGAACCTACAATGAGCAGTTCTTC. It yields the protein CASSQGQGTYNEQFF.

The rearrangement joins TRBV7-9 to TRBJ2-1; 9 bases line up with TRBD1. In germline, CDR1 is SEHNR, CDR2 FQNEAQ (reference sequence). Unmatched junction bases numbered 4, after V lost 1 base and J lost 6 bases. The CDR3 has 15 amino acids. The CDR3: CASSLGQGGPNEQFF. The CDR3 DNA reads as TGTGCCAGCAGCTTAGGACAGGGGGGACCCAATGAGCAGTTCTTC.

V gene TRBV21-1 combines with J gene TRBJ2-3; the D call in the table, TRBD2, was not verified against the DNA. TRBV21-1 is a pseudogene segment. There are 20 residues in the CDR3. The CDR3 DNA is TGTGCCAGCAGCAAAGCCAATTGGCAGTTAGCGGGGGAGTACACAGATACGCAGTATTTT. Amino acids: CASSKANWQLAGEYTDTQYF.

The chain is built from TRBV18 and TRBJ1-2, with a weak D call TRBD1 (5 bases). This CDR3 has 15 amino acids. Trimming shortened V by 2 bases and J by 2 bases, and 12 bases separated the two germline ends. CDR1 and CDR2 (germline): KGHSH, LQKENI. The CDR3 DNA is TGTGCCAGCTCACCAACCATAGGGGCGAACTATGGCTACACCTTC. Its translation is CASSPTIGANYGYTF. Looking up the rest from reference TRBV18 and TRBJ1-2 gives the full variable domain: NAGVMQNPRHLVRRRGQEARLRCSPMKGHSHVYWYRQLPEEGLKFMVYLQKENIIDESGMPKERFSAEFPKEGPSILRIQQVVRGDSAAYFCASSPTIGANYGYTFGSGTRLTVV.

V usage is TRBV6-5 and J usage is TRBJ2-7, with 7 bases aligning to TRBD1. V shed 6 bases, J shed 5 bases, and the junction held 4 bases outside the gene matches. Germline V gives CDR1 MNHEY, CDR2 SVGAGI. The CDR3 extends over 12 amino acids. The DNA for the CDR3 is TGTGCCAGCAGGACAGGGATCGACGAGCAGTACTTC. Its protein product is CASRTGIDEQYF.

The chain is built from TRBV9 and TRBJ1-2; D perhaps matches TRBD1 (5 bases). The V gene lost 4 bases and the J gene lost 6 bases, with 13 bases spanning the gap. Germline CDR1 and CDR2: SGDLS and YYNGEE. This CDR3 is 13 amino acids long. The CDR3 reads CASSPGGVNGYTF. In DNA form, the CDR3 reads TGTGCCAGCAGCCCCGGGGGGGTAAATGGCTACACCTTC.

This chain uses TRBV19 with TRBJ2-7, with D possibly matching TRBD1 (6 bases). Germline CDR1 LNHDA, CDR2 SQIVND (reference sequence). The CDR3 has 14 residues. Trimming left V 9 bases short and J 3 bases short, with 18 bases between. The CDR3 reads CASSRGTKNYEQYF. For the CDR3, the DNA is TGTGCCAGCTCCCGAGGGACAAAAAACTACGAGCAGTACTTC.

The chain links TRBV6-1 to TRBJ2-7; TRBD1 might be the D (6 bases). The CDR3 consists of 15 residues. V lost 5 bases and J lost 0, with 14 bases in between. CDR1 and CDR2 (germline): MNHNS, SASEGT. The CDR3 DNA is TGTGCCAGCAGTCCACAGGGCAGGAGCTCCTACGAGCAGTACTTC. Encoded protein: CASSPQGRSSYEQYF.

V gene TRBV4-3 combines with J gene TRBJ2-7; weak D call: TRBD1 (6 bases). Germline-derived CDR1 and CDR2 are LGHNA and YSLEER. V was trimmed by 1 base and J by 4 bases, leaving 11 bases between them. The CDR3 totals 14 residues. The CDR3 DNA reads TGCGCCAGCAGCCAAGCAGGACAGTCTTACGAGCAGTACTTC. This gives the protein CASSQAGQSYEQYF.

The rearrangement links TRBV4-3 to TRBJ1-4; D gene uncertain. CDR1 is LGHNA and CDR2 is YSLEER in the germline V gene. V was pared by 0 bases and J by 3 bases, with 8 bases between. CDR3 size: 15 residues. The CDR3 DNA reads as TGCGCCAGCAGCCAAGATCCAGATCCTAATGAAAAACTGTTTTTT. This translates into CASSQDPDPNEKLFF.

The J gene is TRBJ2-7, the V gene TRBV5-8; possible D gene TRBD2, 5 bases. CDR3 length: 14 residues. Trimming pared 2 bases from V and 9 bases from J, leaving 18 bases between. CDR1 is SGHTS, CDR2 YDEGEE, per germline. CDR3 nucleotide sequence: TGTGCCAGCAGCTTCCCTTACGGGAATCTGGTGCAGTACTTC. Amino acids: CASSFPYGNLVQYF. Full variable domain (missing parts from reference TRBV5-8 and TRBJ2-7): EAGVTQSPTHLIKTRGQQATLRCSPISGHTSVYWYQQALGLGLQFLLWYDEGEERNRGNFPPRFSGRQFPNYSSELNVNALELEDSALYLCASSFPYGNLVQYFGPGTRLTVT.

The chain links TRBV29-1 to TRBJ2-1, with 7 bases identical to TRBD2. J lost 7 bases, V lost 4 bases, and 25 bases had no gene match. Germline CDR1 reads SQVTM; CDR2 reads ANQGSEA. This CDR3 region has 19 residues. This CDR3 reads CSVVGRVHARGFGLNEQFF. In nucleotides, the CDR3 is TGCAGCGTTGTGGGGAGGGTACACGCTAGAGGGTTCGGACTGAATGAGCAGTTCTTC.

The J gene is TRBJ1-2, the V gene TRBV2, with TRBD1 identical over 7 bases. The ends lost 8 bases at V and 7 bases at J; junction bases unmatched: 16. CDR3 length: 15 residues. Germline assignment: CDR1 SNHLY and CDR2 FYNNEI. Here the CDR3 DNA reads TGTGCCAGCCTCCGGGACAGCAATCTTTGGGGTGGCTACACCTTC. Residues: CASLRDSNLWGGYTF.

The chain links TRBV7-9 to TRBJ2-7, with 11 bases identical to TRBD1. J gave up 6 bases and V 5 bases, and 6 bases lay outside the gene matches. The germline V gene has CDR1 SEHNR and CDR2 FQNEAQ (reference sequence). The CDR3 has 14 amino acids. CDR3 residues: CASSTDRGRREQYF. CDR3 bases: TGTGCCAGCAGCACGGACAGGGGGCGCCGCGAGCAGTACTTC.

The V gene is TRBV7-8, the J gene TRBJ2-5, with a weak D call TRBD2 (6 bases). From germline, CDR1 is SGHVS and CDR2 FQNEAQ. The CDR3 spans 14 residues. Trimming took off 0 bases at V and 5 bases at J, with 10 bases between the two ends. The CDR3 DNA sequence: TGTGCCAGCAGCTTAGCATCTAGCGCCGAGACCCAGTACTTC. As protein: CASSLASSAETQYF.

V gene TRBV11-2 combines with J gene TRBJ2-7; 7 nucleotides agree with TRBD1. Trimming at V came to 5 bases and at J to 6 bases, leaving 13 bases not matched to a gene. This CDR3 is built from 15 residues. Germline values: CDR1 SGHAT, CDR2 FQNNGV. Here the CDR3 reads CASSRDSGTASEQYF. DNA of the CDR3: TGTGCCAGCAGCCGCGACTCGGGGACAGCTTCCGAGCAGTACTTC.

The gene calls are TRBV4-1 and TRBJ1-4; TRBD1 agrees at 8 bases. Germline-derived CDR1 and CDR2 are MGHRA and YSYEKL. This CDR3 is 15 amino acids long. With 3 bases clipped from V and 9 bases from J, the junction kept 9 bases outside the gene matches. DNA for the CDR3: TGCGCCAGCAGCCAGGTGACAGGGGAAAGGAAAAAACTGTTTTTT. It specifies CASSQVTGERKKLFF.

For this clone: At one end the junction does not follow the germline gene, possibly because of a read error. The chain combines TRBV7-7 with TRBJ2-7, with D tentatively TRBD1 or TRBD2 (6 bases each). Per germline, CDR1 SSHAT and CDR2 FNYEAQ (reference sequence). This CDR3 contains 15 residues. The CDR3 DNA follows: TGTGCTAGCAGGGGAGCCGGGACTGACTCCTACGAGCAGTACTTC. This codes for CASRGAGTDSYEQYF.

This chain uses TRBV10-3 with TRBJ2-1; D is perhaps TRBD2 (5 bases). V was clipped by 10 bases and J by 3 bases, with 7 bases between them. Germline CDR1 ENHRY, CDR2 SYGVKD. The CDR3 is 11 residues long. The CDR3 region is CASRGYNEQFF. For the CDR3, the DNA is TGTGCCAGCCGGGGCTACAATGAGCAGTTCTTC.

The chain couples TRBV9 to TRBJ1-5; D perhaps matches TRBD1 (5 bases). CDR1 and CDR2 from the germline V gene are SGDLS and YYNGEE. This CDR3 is built from 15 residues. The V gene lost 7 bases and the J gene lost 0 bases, with 14 bases spanning the gap. The CDR3 reads CASGKGRDSNQPQHF. CDR3 coding DNA: TGTGCCAGCGGGAAAGGCAGGGATAGCAATCAGCCCCAGCATTTT.

This clone counts as medium-sized. V usage is TRBV7-3 and J usage is TRBJ2-7; D is possibly TRBD1 (7 bases). Germline V gene data show CDR1 as SGHTA and CDR2 as FQGTGA. Trimming took 5 bases from V and 6 from J, leaving 23 bases between them. This CDR3 region has 16 residues. CDR3 amino acids: CASSHVVGQEGAEQYF. The CDR3 nucleotides read TGTGCCAGCAGCCACGTCGTAGGACAGGAGGGCGCCGAGCAGTACTTC.

This clone was seen more than once but under ten times. The chain links TRBV27 to TRBJ1-1; D is ambiguous. Germline V lookup: CDR1 MNHEY, CDR2 SMNVEV (reference sequence). CDR3 length: 14 residues. V was cut by 4 bases and J by 0 bases, with 9 bases left in between. This CDR3 is CASSSRALNTEAFF. As DNA, the CDR3 is TGTGCCAGCAGTTCGAGGGCATTGAACACTGAAGCTTTCTTT.

This chain uses TRBV7-3 with TRBJ2-3; 12 bases align to TRBD2. The CDR3 is 15 residues long. J was trimmed by 3 bases and V by 5 bases; bases with no gene match: 3. Germline CDR1 and CDR2: SGHTA and FQGTGA. The CDR3 region is CASSRTSGATDTQYF. In DNA form, the CDR3 reads TGTGCCAGCAGCCGGACTAGCGGGGCGACAGATACGCAGTATTTT.

The chain is built from TRBV7-2 and TRBJ1-6; D is unclear. This CDR3 is built from 15 residues. CDR1 and CDR2 from the germline V gene are SGHTA and FQGNSA. The ends were cut back, 2 bases at V and 9 bases at J, with 14 bases in the middle. The CDR3 DNA is TGTGCCAGCAGCTTAATGGGTACAGAGGGTTCACCCCTCCACTTT. Protein: CASSLMGTEGSPLHF.

The chain has TRBV5-1 and TRBJ2-3, with 13 bases aligning to TRBD2. The germline V gene encodes CDR1 SGHRS and CDR2 YFSETQ. This CDR3 has 16 amino acids. The ends lost 4 bases at V and 6 bases at J; junction bases unmatched: 8. The CDR3 loop reads CASSQTSGGSVDTQYF. The CDR3 nucleotides are TGCGCCAGCAGCCAGACTAGCGGGGGGTCAGTGGATACGCAGTATTTT. The whole variable domain, filled in from reference TRBV5-1 and TRBJ2-3, reads KAGVTQTPRYLIKTRGQQVTLSCSPISGHRSVSWYQQTPGQGLQFLFEYFSETQRNKGNFPGRFSGRQFSNSRSEMNVSTLELGDSALYLCASSQTSGGSVDTQYFGPGTRLTVL.

CDR3 coding DNA: TGTGCCAGCCCCCCCCCGCTTGGACTAGCGGGGTCTAGCACAGATACGCAGTATTTT. It codes for CASPPPLGLAGSSTDTQYF. This rearrangement joins TRBV28 to TRBJ2-3, with 12 bases aligning to TRBD2. This CDR3 spans 19 amino acids. Trimming took 8 bases from V and 0 from J; bases not matched to a gene: 15. The germline V gene encodes CDR1 MDHEN and CDR2 SYDVKM. Together with reference TRBV28 and TRBJ2-3, the CDR3 gives the full variable domain: DVKVTQSSRYLVKRTGEKVFLECVQDMDHENMFWYRQDPGLGLRLIYFSYDVKMKEKGDIPEGYSVSREKKERFSLILESASTNQTSMYLCASPPPLGLAGSSTDTQYFGPGTRLTVL.

J is TRBJ1-1 and V is TRBV9; the D gene is possibly TRBD1 (5 bases). Germline V CDR1 and CDR2: SGDLS, YYNGEE. Trimming took 4 bases from V and 9 from J, leaving 13 bases between them. This CDR3 spans 12 amino acids. This CDR3 is CASSRDFQKAFF. The CDR3 DNA is TGTGCCAGCAGCCGGGACTTCCAGAAAGCTTTCTTT.

This clone was observed a few times. The rearrangement uses TRBV5-4 and TRBJ2-5; the match to TRBD1 covers 11 bases. The germline CDR1 and CDR2 sequences are SGHNT and YYREEE (reference sequence). The CDR3 is made up of 15 amino acids. Trimming cost V 2 bases and J 5 bases; bases outside gene matches: 5. The CDR3 reads CASSFGQGAWETQYF. The CDR3 DNA follows: TGTGCCAGCAGCTTTGGACAGGGGGCTTGGGAGACCCAGTACTTC.

The chain joins TRBV5-6 to TRBJ2-7, with 8 positions matching TRBD1. Germline trimming cut 0 bases from V and 6 bases from J; bases unmatched to any gene: 8. From germline, CDR1 is SGHDT and CDR2 YYEEEE. The CDR3 runs 15 residues. The CDR3 DNA reads TGTGCCAGCAGCTTGGCACCAGGGGGCGAGGTCGAGCAGTACTTC. Its protein product is CASSLAPGGEVEQYF.